The T cell receptor (beta chain) described here comes from a study of cytomegalovirus exposure and HLA in healthy donors. In the study overall: One earlier analysis, a look at 150 million to 200 million T cells, found some 100 million unique TCR beta sequences. Findings of the study overall: Reportedly, HLA-A and HLA-B alleles of most subjects were accurately predicted from TCR beta.

A multiplex PCR was run with 60 Vbeta primers and 13 Jbeta primers. Sequencing was performed with immunoSEQ multiplex PCR; in TCRdb, only in-frame clones are kept and a portion is missing. The sample lists over 150,000 clones, 70% to 85% occurring once. Trimming removed 2 bases from V and 2 bases from J; junction bases left unmatched: 4. The germline CDR1 and CDR2 sequences are SGHRS and YFSETQ. The CDR3 contains 16 residues. In the case of this clone: Its target is not known.

The chain employs TRBV5-1 and TRBJ1-3, with 10 positions matching TRBD1. Sequencing was carried out using PBMCs. This clonotype was obtained from a woman aged 55-75 years in good health and CMV-seropositive. The CDR3 loop is CASSFEGTGAGNTIYF. The CDR3, as DNA: TGCGCCAGCAGCTTTGAAGGGACAGGGGCTGGAAACACCATATATTTT.